This section outlines one TCR beta chain sequence together with its context. Its specificity is unknown. The data originate from a study of vaccination and CD4 T cells after COVID-19. Study context: According to the study, participants were given two doses of BNT162b2 or mRNA-1273 vaccine.

Stated treatment: roughly 10-day PBMC culture with coronavirus spike peptide pools or control peptides (ViraFEST assay). T cells were expanded with peptide pools, and expanded clonotypes were identified by TCR sequencing. Sequenced with the Oncomine TCR Beta short-read assay was DNA taken from cultured CD4+ T cells. A single record per CDR3 protein comes from TCRdb applying MiXCR to the PCR reads. The sample records approximately 20,000 distinct CDR3 sequences, around half being singletons. Germline V gives CDR1 SGHRS, CDR2 YFSETQ. Trimming left V 4 bases short and J 6 bases short, with 20 bases between. This CDR3 contains 15 residues.

V usage is TRBV5-1 and J usage is TRBJ2-7; possible D gene TRBD2, 5 bases. The sequenced sample consisted of CD4+ T cells from blood, cultured in vitro. This TCR derives from a human donor who had recovered from COVID-19. CDR3 sequence reads: CASSPDGLSSSEQYF. The CDR3 nucleotides read TGCGCCAGCAGCCCCGATGGACTTAGCAGTAGCGAGCAGTACTTC.